Below, 24 T cell receptor beta chains from the same sample are listed, as sequenced in a study of blood T cell repertoires in COVID-19. TCRdb keeps only in-frame clones here, not all; method: immunoSEQ multiplex PCR. This table has over 600,000 clones, 85% to 90% appearing once. Material: peripheral blood. The receptors derive from a woman under 30 with acute or convalescent COVID-19.

This rearrangement joins TRBV5-1 to TRBJ2-1; 7 positions match TRBD2. V lost 2 bases and J lost 9; bases outside the gene matches: 5. The germline CDR1 and CDR2 sequences are SGHRS and YFSETQ. The CDR3 extends over 13 amino acids. The CDR3 reads CASSFTLATEQFF. CDR3 coding DNA: TGCGCCAGCAGCTTCACACTAGCGACTGAGCAGTTCTTC.

The chain carries TRBV3-1 (or the pseudogene TRBV3-2) and TRBJ2-1, with D possibly being TRBD1 (5 bases). The ends were cut back, 3 bases at V and 7 bases at J, with 7 bases in the middle. Germline V gene sequence: CDR1 LGHDT, CDR2 YNNKEL (reference sequence). The CDR3 has 12 residues. This CDR3 reads CASSQTENEQFF. In DNA form, the CDR3 reads TGTGCCAGCAGCCAGACAGAGAATGAGCAGTTCTTC.

The chain couples TRBV7-9 to TRBJ1-1; TRBD1 agrees at 8 bases. Per the germline V gene, CDR1 is SEHNR and CDR2 is FQNEAQ (reference sequence). CDR3 length equals 15 residues. V trimming: 5 bases; J trimming: 0 bases; junction bases outside the gene matches: 5. The CDR3 loop reads CASSPGQGLNTEAFF. CDR3 bases: TGTGCCAGCAGCCCCGGACAGGGCCTGAACACTGAAGCTTTCTTT.

The V gene is TRBV3-1 (or the pseudogene TRBV3-2), the J gene TRBJ1-1; no firm D call. The CDR3 loop spans 16 amino acids. Trimming stripped 4 bases from V and 2 bases from J, with 17 bases between. Germline loops: CDR1 LGHDT, CDR2 YNNKEL (reference sequence). The CDR3 spells CASSLTPIIQNTEAFF. CDR3 DNA: TGTGCCAGCAGCCTCACCCCCATCATACAAAACACTGAAGCTTTCTTT.

This clone was picked up one time. The rearrangement joins TRBV14 to TRBJ1-3; D remains ambiguous. Deletions cut 4 bases from V and 2 bases from J, with 6 bases between. There are 13 residues in the CDR3. Germline V lookup: CDR1 SGHDN, CDR2 FVKESK. The CDR3: CASSPAAGNTIYF. DNA for the CDR3: TGTGCCAGCAGCCCTGCAGCTGGAAACACCATATATTTT. Combining the CDR3 with reference TRBV14 and TRBJ1-3 gives the whole variable domain EAGVTQFPSHSVIEKGQTVTLRCDPISGHDNLYWYRRVMGKEIKFLLHFVKESKQDESGMPNNRFLAERTGGTYSTLKVQPAELEDSGVYFCASSPAAGNTIYFGEGSWLTVV.

Points on this clone: The same CDR3 also results from other DNA sequences found in this sample. The chain joins TRBV30 to TRBJ1-4; D gene unclear. CDR1 GTSNPN and CDR2 SVGIG come from the germline V gene (reference sequence). CDR3 length: 12 residues. V shed 0 bases and J shed 7 bases, with 6 bases lying between them. The CDR3 reads CAWSVSGEKLFF. The CDR3 DNA reads TGTGCCTGGAGTGTGAGCGGTGAAAAACTGTTTTTT.

The DNA of the CDR3 is TGTGCCAGTAGTGATGGGACAGGGCGAAATTCACCCCTCCACTTT. It codes for CASSDGTGRNSPLHF. The chain employs TRBV19 and TRBJ1-6, with 9 bases matching TRBD1. The CDR3 loop spans 15 amino acids. The trim removed 5 bases at V and 7 bases at J, leaving 6 bases unmatched. Per the germline V gene, CDR1 is LNHDA and CDR2 is SQIVND (reference sequence).

This CDR3 reads CATSDIGDTQYF. CDR3 DNA: TGTGCCACCAGTGATATCGGAGATACGCAGTATTTT. J is TRBJ2-3 and V is TRBV24-1; D gene ambiguous. V was shortened by 3 bases and J by 5 bases, with 5 bases between the two germline ends. CDR3 size: 12 residues. Looked up from germline, CDR1 is KGHDR and CDR2 is SFDVKD.

The chain joins TRBV9 to TRBJ2-2, with 7 nucleotides matching TRBD2. The CDR3 has 15 amino acids. Per the germline V gene, CDR1 is SGDLS and CDR2 is YYNGEE. The ends lost 1 base at V and 4 bases at J; junction bases unmatched: 4. CDR3 protein: CASSVSGVGTGELFF. The DNA for the CDR3 is TGTGCCAGCAGCGTAAGCGGGGTTGGCACCGGGGAGCTGTTTTTT.

The chain couples TRBV6-5 to TRBJ1-2; D might be TRBD1 (6 bases). V lost 7 bases and J lost 4, with 13 bases in between. CDR3 length equals 13 residues. The germline gives CDR1 MNHEY, CDR2 SVGAGI. The CDR3 reads CASIHGTFYGYTF. CDR3 coding DNA: TGTGCCAGCATTCACGGGACATTCTATGGCTACACCTTC.

This chain uses TRBV5-4 with TRBJ2-1; 13 nucleotides agree with TRBD2. Germline CDR1 is SGHNT and CDR2 is YYREEE (reference sequence). This CDR3 comprises 17 residues. V lost 6 bases, J lost 4 bases, and 10 bases stayed unmatched. This CDR3 reads CASMTSGGPLSYNEQFF. In DNA form, the CDR3 reads TGTGCCAGCATGACTAGCGGGGGGCCTCTATCTTACAATGAGCAGTTCTTC.

The chain has TRBV2 and TRBJ2-2; TRBD2 might be the D (6 bases). The CDR3 is made up of 13 amino acids. The V gene lost 9 bases and the J gene lost 0 bases, with 8 bases spanning the gap. The V gene's germline CDR1 is SNHLY and CDR2 FYNNEI. CDR3 protein: CARAGANTGELFF. CDR3 DNA: TGTGCCAGAGCGGGCGCGAACACCGGGGAGCTGTTTTTT.

This clone was counted a few times. The rearrangement uses TRBV30 and TRBJ1-2; D might be TRBD1 (6 bases). Trimming shortened V by 1 base and J by 3 bases, and 6 bases separated the two germline ends. The CDR3 runs 12 residues. CDR1 is GTSNPN and CDR2 is SVGIG in the germline V gene (reference sequence). DNA for the CDR3: TGTGCCTGGAGTGGGGGGCACTATGGCTACACCTTC. Translating it yields CAWSGGHYGYTF. The variable domain in full, with the rest retrieved from reference TRBV30 and TRBJ1-2, is SQTIHQWPATLVQPVGSPLSLECTVEGTSNPNLYWYRQAAGRGLQLLFYSVGIGQISSEVPQNLSASRPQDRQFILSSKKLLLSDSGFYLCAWSGGHYGYTFGSGTRLTVV.

The chain combines TRBV24-1 with TRBJ2-3, with a weak D call TRBD2 (6 bases). V was trimmed by 9 bases and J by 7 bases, leaving 10 bases between them. The CDR3 contains 11 residues. Germline lookup yields CDR1 KGHDR and CDR2 SFDVKD. The DNA of the CDR3 is TGTGCCACCGAGGGGAGGTATACGCAGTATTTT. Amino acid sequence: CATEGRYTQYF.

The chain joins TRBV27 to TRBJ2-7; 9 nucleotides line up with TRBD1. Looked up from germline, CDR1 is MNHEY and CDR2 is SMNVEV (reference sequence). Trimming at V came to 6 bases and at J to 7 bases, leaving 7 bases not matched to a gene. The CDR3 runs to 13 residues. CDR3 amino acids: CASRGQGPWEQYF. The CDR3 coding sequence is TGTGCCAGCAGGGGACAGGGCCCCTGGGAGCAGTACTTC.

This chain joins TRBV7-2 and TRBJ1-2, with TRBD1 as a possible D gene (6 bases). Germline values: CDR1 SGHTA, CDR2 FQGNSA. Trimming removed 5 bases from V and 5 bases from J, with 18 bases in between. CDR3 size: 15 residues. The CDR3 DNA is TGTGCCAGCAGCCCTAGTTGGACAGAAGCTTATGGCTACACCTTC. Translated: CASSPSWTEAYGYTF.

The V and J genes are TRBV7-6 and TRBJ1-1; D is undetermined. The CDR3 has 15 amino acids. Trimming removed 1 base at V and 1 base at J, with 10 bases between. Germline V gene data show CDR1 as SGHVS and CDR2 as FNYEAQ. The CDR3 sequence is CASSLGWRANTEAFF. The CDR3 nucleotides are TGTGCCAGCAGCTTAGGCTGGCGGGCGAACACTGAAGCTTTCTTT.

J is TRBJ1-6 and V is TRBV9; unclear D gene. CDR1 and CDR2 from the germline V gene are SGDLS and YYNGEE. The CDR3 has 15 amino acids. V lost 0 bases to trimming and J lost 8 bases, with 12 bases between them. Here the CDR3 DNA reads TGTGCCAGCAGCGTAGGCGGAGGATTAGATTCACCCCTCCACTTT. Translated: CASSVGGGLDSPLHF.

The chain joins TRBV15 to TRBJ1-2; TRBD1 agrees at 7 bases. Germline CDR1 LNHNV, CDR2 YYDKDF (reference sequence). CDR3 length: 15 amino acids. Losses at the gene ends were 4 bases for V and 5 bases for J; bases not matched to a gene: 10. The CDR3 protein is CATSKLGQEAYGYTF. In nucleotides, the CDR3 is TGTGCCACCAGCAAACTCGGACAGGAGGCATATGGCTACACCTTC.

In its sample, this clone was seen once. The chain links TRBV2 to TRBJ1-1; D is possibly TRBD1 (6 bases). CDR1 and CDR2 (germline): SNHLY, FYNNEI. CDR3 size: 11 residues. V gave up 7 bases and J gave up 4 bases, with 7 bases separating them. Here the CDR3 reads CASNRVTEAFF. DNA of the CDR3: TGTGCCAGCAACAGGGTCACTGAAGCTTTCTTT.

The chain combines TRBV7-2 with TRBJ1-4; D not resolved. The CDR3 is made up of 16 amino acids. The V gene's germline CDR1 is SGHTA and CDR2 FQGNSA. Trimming pared 5 bases from V and 5 bases from J, leaving 18 bases between. CDR3: CASSTQALASNEKLFF. In DNA form, the CDR3 reads TGTGCCAGCAGCACTCAGGCCCTAGCCTCAAATGAAAAACTGTTTTTT.

V and J are TRBV5-1 and TRBJ2-3, with 8 bases matching TRBD1. The V gene end was trimmed by 7 bases and the J gene end by 4 bases; junction bases not matched to a gene: 11. CDR1 is SGHRS and CDR2 is YFSETQ in the germline V gene. The CDR3 is 15 amino acids. The CDR3 DNA sequence: TGCGCCAGCGCCCAAGGACAGGGAGTGGCAGATACGCAGTATTTT. It yields the protein CASAQGQGVADTQYF.

The J gene is TRBJ1-2, the V gene TRBV12-3 or TRBV12-4, with 7 bases lining up with TRBD1. This CDR3 has 12 residues. The junction had 2 bases not matched to a gene; V was cut back by 6 bases and J by 4 bases. CDR3 amino acids: CASSGTVYGYTF. CDR3 nucleotides: TGTGCCAGCAGCGGGACAGTCTATGGCTACACCTTC.

This chain connects TRBV29-1 to TRBJ1-2, with D hard to call. From germline, CDR1 is SQVTM and CDR2 ANQGSEA. This CDR3 has 15 residues. The ends were cut back, 3 bases at V and 5 bases at J, with 19 bases in the middle. The CDR3 region has the DNA TGCAGCGTTGAGGTTCCGGGTACTCTAAGATATGGCTACACCTTC. Amino acids: CSVEVPGTLRYGYTF.